This T cell receptor beta chain was recovered during a study of blood T cells in healthy people across ages. Germline V lookup: CDR1 DFQATT, CDR2 SNEGSKA (reference sequence). V was trimmed by 3 bases and J by 7 bases, leaving 12 bases between them. The CDR3 length is 12 residues. Primers used in a second PCR of roughly 6 to 12 cycles were a sample-barcoded 5' primer and a J-beta primer mix. In TCRdb, the 5' RACE reads were re-called with MiXCR into one record per CDR3 protein. The table shows about 280,000 distinct CDR3 sequences, with around 29% occurring only once. The sequence came from a woman aged 65 to 85 in good health. The sequenced material came from blood. This chain joins TRBV20-1 and TRBJ1-1, with unresolved D. DNA of the CDR3: TGCAGTGCTAGTCTTAGTACCCTTGAAGCTTTCTTT. Translated, it gives CSASLSTLEAFF.